The 27 T cell receptor beta chains below were found in one sample sequenced in a study of cytomegalovirus exposure and HLA in healthy donors. PCR was performed using 60 Vbeta and 13 Jbeta primers. The repertoire was sequenced with immunoSEQ multiplex PCR; TCRdb's copy has only in-frame clones and lacks some. This sample yields 95,000 to 150,000 clones, of which about 10% are seen a single time; approximately 4.4% belongs to the top ten. The specimen was PBMCs. These receptors were obtained from a woman between 18 and 29 years old in good health and CMV-seropositive.

The CDR3 loop reads CASSYSGTASYEQYF. As DNA, the CDR3 is TGTGCCAGCAGTTACTCCGGGACAGCCTCCTACGAGCAGTACTTC. The chain is built from TRBV6-5 and TRBJ2-5; 7 bases agree with TRBD1. With the DNA end fitting TRBJ2-7 better, the J assignment may be wrong. Germline assignment: CDR1 MNHEY and CDR2 SVGAGI. The length of the CDR3 is 15 residues.

There are a few counts of this clone. The chain has TRBV9 and TRBJ2-3; 7 bases are a match to TRBD2. The germline CDR1 and CDR2 sequences are SGDLS and YYNGEE. The CDR3 extends over 15 amino acids. Unmatched junction bases numbered 5, after V lost 2 bases and J lost 2 bases. The CDR3 DNA sequence: TGTGCCAGCAGCGTCGGCGGGAGAGTCACAGATACGCAGTATTTT. Its translation: CASSVGGRVTDTQYF.

This CDR3 reads CASSFNPPGAGETQYF. The CDR3 region has the DNA TGTGCCAGCAGCTTTAATCCTCCGGGAGCGGGAGAGACCCAGTACTTC. The rearrangement joins TRBV7-6 to TRBJ2-5; tentatively, D is TRBD2 (6 bases). With 3 bases removed from V and 4 bases from J, the gap between germline ends came to 18 bases. Germline V gene lookup returns CDR1 SGHVS and CDR2 FNYEAQ. This CDR3 region has 16 residues. Variable domain in full (rest from reference TRBV7-6 and TRBJ2-5): GAGVSQSPRYKVTKRGQDVALRCDPISGHVSLYWYRQALGQGPEFLTYFNYEAQQDKSGLPNDRFSAERPEGSISTLTIQRTEQRDSAMYRCASSFNPPGAGETQYFGPGTRLLVL.

The chain has TRBV2 and TRBJ1-1; tentative D call: TRBD1 (5 bases). The CDR3 has 14 amino acids. Germline V CDR1 and CDR2: SNHLY, FYNNEI. The V and J ends lost 7 bases and 2 bases respectively, with 14 bases between them. The CDR3 sequence is CASTLLTDNTEAFF. The CDR3 nucleotides are TGTGCCAGCACCCTACTGACAGATAACACTGAAGCTTTCTTT.

The chain recombines TRBV10-1 with TRBJ2-7; 7 nucleotides agree with TRBD2. Germline-derived CDR1 and CDR2 are WNHNN and SYGVQD (reference sequence). The V and J ends lost 0 bases and 0 bases, in that order; junction bases with no gene match: 17. The CDR3 has 20 residues. CDR3 sequence: CASSESREAPILSPSYEQYF. CDR3 bases: TGCGCCAGCAGTGAGTCCCGGGAGGCGCCCATACTCTCCCCCTCCTACGAGCAGTACTTC.

V usage is TRBV4-1 and J usage is TRBJ1-1; 7 bases line up with TRBD1. Germline loops: CDR1 MGHRA, CDR2 YSYEKL. This CDR3 contains 15 residues. V gave up 4 bases and J gave up 0 bases; unmatched junction bases: 5. CDR3 nucleotide sequence: TGCGCCAGCAGCCGGACAGGCTTAATGAACACTGAAGCTTTCTTT. It yields the protein CASSRTGLMNTEAFF.

In its sample, this clone was seen a few times. This sequence joins TRBV9 and TRBJ2-6; D gene unclear. Germline CDR1 is SGDLS and CDR2 is YYNGEE. Trimming removed 8 bases from V and 4 bases from J, with 10 bases in between. The CDR3 sequence is 13 residues long. The CDR3 is CARWAGGANVLTF. The CDR3 DNA is TGTGCCAGATGGGCAGGAGGGGCCAACGTCCTGACTTTC.

This clone has a handful of counts. V and J are TRBV6-5 and TRBJ1-2; no firm D call. CDR1 and CDR2 (germline): MNHEY, SVGAGI. This CDR3 is built from 14 residues. V was trimmed by 5 bases and J by 7 bases, leaving 17 bases between them. Here the CDR3 reads CASSRPPGIGGYTF. CDR3 sequence (DNA): TGTGCCAGCAGTCGCCCTCCCGGGATAGGTGGCTACACCTTC.

This clone was detected only a few times. The chain links TRBV5-6 to TRBJ1-4; D gene ambiguous. V dropped 2 bases and J dropped 5 bases, with 7 bases sitting between them. This CDR3 is 13 amino acids long. The germline gives CDR1 SGHDT, CDR2 YYEEEE. The CDR3: CASSFWQNEKLFF. The CDR3 DNA reads TGTGCCAGCAGCTTTTGGCAGAATGAAAAACTGTTTTTT.

This clone was seen a handful of times. The gene calls are TRBV6-5 and TRBJ1-2; 8 positions match TRBD1. CDR3 length equals 14 residues. Germline V gene sequence: CDR1 MNHEY, CDR2 SVGAGI. The trim removed 4 bases at V and 9 bases at J, leaving 10 bases unmatched. The CDR3 protein is CASSSLGQAARYTF. The CDR3 nucleotides read TGTGCCAGCAGTTCTTTGGGACAGGCGGCACGCTACACCTTC.

Only a few counts were recorded for this clone. This chain links TRBV5-1 with TRBJ2-5; no definite D call. Germline V gene lookup returns CDR1 SGHRS and CDR2 YFSETQ. V was pared by 4 bases and J by 5 bases, with 12 bases between. CDR3 length equals 13 residues. The CDR3 loop reads CASSRSPAETQYF. CDR3 DNA sequence: TGCGCCAGCAGCCGAAGCCCCGCTGAGACCCAGTACTTC. Full variable domain (rest looked up from reference TRBV5-1 and TRBJ2-5): KAGVTQTPRYLIKTRGQQVTLSCSPISGHRSVSWYQQTPGQGLQFLFEYFSETQRNKGNFPGRFSGRQFSNSRSEMNVSTLELGDSALYLCASSRSPAETQYFGPGTRLLVL.

This clone came up a few times. V is TRBV11-3 and J is TRBJ2-1; TRBD2 is a possible D gene (5 bases). V was clipped by 5 bases and J by 1 base, with 18 bases between them. The CDR3 extends over 17 amino acids. CDR1 is SGHNT, CDR2 YENEEA, per germline. CDR3 loop: CASSGDVGSASYNEQFF. CDR3 DNA sequence: TGTGCCAGCAGCGGTGATGTTGGTAGCGCTTCCTACAATGAGCAGTTCTTC.

The sample holds a few counts of this clone. The chain is built from TRBV29-1 and TRBJ2-7; a weak D match, TRBD1 (5 bases). V was clipped by 3 bases and J by 3 bases, with 6 bases between them. This CDR3 region has 11 residues. Germline values: CDR1 SQVTM, CDR2 ANQGSEA. CDR3 bases: TGCAGCGTTGAGACAGACTACGAGCAGTACTTC. It specifies CSVETDYEQYF.

CDR3 sequence reads: CASYTAYEQYF. The CDR3 region has the DNA TGTGCCAGCTATACGGCCTACGAGCAGTACTTC. The rearrangement joins TRBV2 to TRBJ2-7; D unresolved. Germline CDR1 is SNHLY and CDR2 is FYNNEI. V lost 8 bases and J 2 bases, leaving 7 bases between the germline ends. The CDR3 has 11 residues.

This clone occurred a few times. The V call is TRBV5-1, the J call TRBJ1-1, with 9 bases fitting TRBD1. Looked up from germline, CDR1 is SGHRS and CDR2 is YFSETQ. CDR3 length: 15 amino acids. V was clipped by 4 bases and J by 5 bases; unmatched bases: 9. The CDR3 DNA sequence: TGCGCCAGCAGCCCGGGACAGGGATCGACGACTGAAGCTTTCTTT. Translated: CASSPGQGSTTEAFF.

There are a few counts of this clone. The chain has TRBV7-2 and TRBJ2-1, with 7 nucleotides matching TRBD2. The CDR3 totals 15 residues. V shed 1 base, J shed 4 bases, and the junction held 4 bases outside the gene matches. In germline, CDR1 is SGHTA, CDR2 FQGNSA. CDR3 loop: CASSLGGSKYNEQFF. CDR3 sequence (DNA): TGTGCCAGCAGCTTAGGCGGGAGCAAGTACAATGAGCAGTTCTTC.

This clone has at least ten counts. The J gene is TRBJ1-4, the V gene TRBV6-1; 7 bases align to TRBD1. Germline loops: CDR1 MNHNS, CDR2 SASEGT. Losses at the gene ends were 4 bases for V and 11 bases for J; bases not matched to a gene: 7. This CDR3 spans 13 amino acids. CDR3 in DNA: TGTGCCAGCAGTGGACAGGGATCTGCTAAACTGTTTTTT. Encoded protein: CASSGQGSAKLFF.

This clone appeared a few times. The chain is built from TRBV6-1 and TRBJ2-7, with a weak D call TRBD1 (5 bases). V was cut by 2 bases and J by 3 bases, with 11 bases left in between. Germline V gene data show CDR1 as MNHNS and CDR2 as SASEGT. CDR3 length: 14 residues. The CDR3 coding sequence is TGTGCCAGCAGTGAATTCGTCCAGGGCTACGAGCAGTACTTC. It codes for CASSEFVQGYEQYF.

This chain uses TRBV28 with TRBJ1-5; the match to TRBD1 covers 8 bases. Germline CDR1 MDHEN, CDR2 SYDVKM. Trimming cost V 5 bases and J 11 bases; bases outside gene matches: 11. The CDR3 spans 14 residues. The CDR3 spells CASSPGTGRGAQHF. CDR3 bases: TGTGCCAGCAGTCCCGGGACAGGACGCGGAGCCCAGCATTTT.

This chain connects TRBV7-6 to TRBJ1-4; possibly TRBD1 for D (5 bases). The CDR3 is 15 residues long. V lost 1 base to trimming and J lost 2 bases, with 8 bases between them. Germline values: CDR1 SGHVS, CDR2 FNYEAQ. The CDR3 nucleotides are TGTGCCAGCAGCTTAGAGACAGCTACTAATGAAAAACTGTTTTTT. Protein: CASSLETATNEKLFF.

This clone came up a few times. The chain carries TRBV4-2 and TRBJ2-1; TRBD2 matches 7 bases. The V gene end was trimmed by 4 bases and the J gene end by 3 bases; junction bases not matched to a gene: 6. Germline V gives CDR1 LGHNA, CDR2 YNFKEQ. This CDR3 region has 15 residues. CDR3 residues: CASSLSSGDYNEQFF. CDR3 nucleotides: TGTGCCAGCAGCCTCTCTAGCGGCGACTACAATGAGCAGTTCTTC.

The chain couples TRBV2 to TRBJ2-2, with D perhaps matching TRBD2 (6 bases). The CDR3 has 16 amino acids. The germline CDR1 and CDR2 sequences are SNHLY and FYNNEI. V was clipped by 4 bases and J by 1 base, with 13 bases between them. Here the CDR3 DNA reads TGTGCCAGCAGTGTTAGGGCGGGAATGAACACCGGGGAGCTGTTTTTT. This codes for CASSVRAGMNTGELFF.

This clone was observed a few times. The V and J genes are TRBV28 and TRBJ2-3; 12 positions match TRBD2. After removal of 6 bases from V and 5 bases from J, the junction contained 6 bases not matched to a gene. Germline V gene lookup returns CDR1 MDHEN and CDR2 SYDVKM. The length of the CDR3 is 15 residues. The CDR3 DNA reads TGTGCCAGCAGCCCACTAGCGGGAGGTGAAGATACGCAGTATTTT. Translation: CASSPLAGGEDTQYF.

The chain uses TRBV2 and TRBJ1-6; 7 bases line up with TRBD1. The CDR3 is 15 residues long. J was trimmed by 6 bases and V by 1 base; bases with no gene match: 3. CDR1 is SNHLY and CDR2 is FYNNEI in the germline V gene. Here the CDR3 reads CASSEEEGANSPLHF. In DNA form, the CDR3 reads TGTGCCAGCAGTGAAGAGGAGGGGGCTAATTCACCCCTCCACTTT.

This clone was seen a handful of times. The V call is TRBV28, the J call TRBJ1-1; D is ambiguous. This CDR3 has 15 residues. Deletions cut 5 bases from V and 0 bases from J, with 13 bases between. From germline, CDR1 is MDHEN and CDR2 SYDVKM. The CDR3 region has the DNA TGTGCCAGCAGTCTCGGTTGGGCGATGAACACTGAAGCTTTCTTT. Its protein product is CASSLGWAMNTEAFF.

This clone was counted between two and nine times. This chain links TRBV19 with TRBJ2-1; weak D call: TRBD1 (5 bases). The V end lost 2 bases, the J end lost 0 bases, and 8 bases lay between the germline ends. This CDR3 has 15 amino acids. Germline lookup yields CDR1 LNHDA and CDR2 SQIVND (reference sequence). This CDR3 is CASSIKDNSYNEQFF. The CDR3 coding sequence is TGTGCCAGTAGTATAAAGGACAACTCCTACAATGAGCAGTTCTTC. The full variable domain, rest sourced from reference TRBV19 and TRBJ2-1, is DGGITQSPKYLFRKEGQNVTLSCEQNLNHDAMYWYRQDPGQGLRLIYYSQIVNDFQKGDIAEGYSVSREKKESFPLTVTSAQKNPTAFYLCASSIKDNSYNEQFFGPGTRLTVL.

The table lists this clone with a few counts. The chain employs TRBV30 and TRBJ2-4, with D tentatively TRBD2 (5 bases). Germline CDR1 GTSNPN, CDR2 SVGIG (reference sequence). This CDR3 has 11 residues. V shed 4 bases and J shed 7 bases, with 8 bases lying between them. Here the CDR3 DNA reads TGTGCCTGGACCCTAGCCAACATTCAGTACTTC. It codes for CAWTLANIQYF.